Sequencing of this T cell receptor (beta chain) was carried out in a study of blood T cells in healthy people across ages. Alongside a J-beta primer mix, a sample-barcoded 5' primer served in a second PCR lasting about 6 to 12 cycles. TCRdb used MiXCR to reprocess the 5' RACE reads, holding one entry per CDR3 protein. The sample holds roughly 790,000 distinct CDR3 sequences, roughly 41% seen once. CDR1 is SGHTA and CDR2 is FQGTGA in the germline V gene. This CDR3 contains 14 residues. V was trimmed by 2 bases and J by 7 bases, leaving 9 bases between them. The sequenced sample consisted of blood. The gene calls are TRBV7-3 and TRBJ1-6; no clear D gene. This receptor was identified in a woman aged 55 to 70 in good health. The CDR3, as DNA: TGTGCCAGCAGCTTAGGCTCGGTGAATTCACCCCTCCACTTT. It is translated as CASSLGSVNSPLHF.